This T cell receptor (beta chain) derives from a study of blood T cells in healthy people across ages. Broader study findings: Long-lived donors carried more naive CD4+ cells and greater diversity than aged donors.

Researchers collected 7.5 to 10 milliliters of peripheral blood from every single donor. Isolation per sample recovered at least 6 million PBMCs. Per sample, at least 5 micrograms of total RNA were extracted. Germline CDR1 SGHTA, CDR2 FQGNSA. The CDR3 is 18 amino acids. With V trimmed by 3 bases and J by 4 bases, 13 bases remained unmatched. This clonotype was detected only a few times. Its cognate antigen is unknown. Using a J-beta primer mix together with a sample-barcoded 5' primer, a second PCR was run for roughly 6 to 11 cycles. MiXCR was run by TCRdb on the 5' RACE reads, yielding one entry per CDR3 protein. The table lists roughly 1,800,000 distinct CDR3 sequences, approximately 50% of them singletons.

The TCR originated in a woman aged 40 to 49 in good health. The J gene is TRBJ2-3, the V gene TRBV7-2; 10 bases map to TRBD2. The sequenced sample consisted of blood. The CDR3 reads CASSFLGVAGGSADTQYF. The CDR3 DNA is TGTGCCAGCAGCTTCCTGGGGGTAGCGGGGGGTTCAGCAGATACGCAGTATTTT.